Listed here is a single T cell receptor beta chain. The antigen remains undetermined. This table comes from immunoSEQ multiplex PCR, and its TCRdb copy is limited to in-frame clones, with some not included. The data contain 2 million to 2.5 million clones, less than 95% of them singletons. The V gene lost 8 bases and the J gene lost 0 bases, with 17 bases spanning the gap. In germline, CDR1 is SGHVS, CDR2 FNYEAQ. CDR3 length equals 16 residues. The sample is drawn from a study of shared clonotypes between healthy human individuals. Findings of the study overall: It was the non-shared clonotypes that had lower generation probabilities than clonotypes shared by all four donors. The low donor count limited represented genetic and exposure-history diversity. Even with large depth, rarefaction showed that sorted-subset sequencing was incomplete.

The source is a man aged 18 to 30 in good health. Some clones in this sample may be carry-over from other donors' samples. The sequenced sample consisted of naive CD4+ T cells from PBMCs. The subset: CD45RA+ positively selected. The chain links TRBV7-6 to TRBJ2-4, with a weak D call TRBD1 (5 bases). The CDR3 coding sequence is TGTGCCAGCGCGGACATCCGAATGGAAGCCAAAAACATTCAGTACTTC. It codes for CASADIRMEAKNIQYF.